This T cell receptor (beta chain) was captured by sequencing in a study of response to subunit inactivated influenza vaccine. TCRdb reprocessed the RT-PCR reads with MiXCR, giving one entry per CDR3 protein. The sample lists 800,000 to 1,000,000 distinct CDR3 sequences, around 20% seen once, with roughly 10% in the top ten. V was cut by 1 base and J by 4 bases, with 10 bases left in between. This CDR3 has 14 residues. Germline assignment: CDR1 LGHDT and CDR2 YNNKEL (reference sequence). The origin of this receptor is a man aged 45-60 years who received an inactivated influenza vaccine. The gene calls are TRBV3-1 and TRBJ2-5; the D gene is possibly TRBD2 (6 bases). This material consisted of PBMCs from blood, taken 4 to 6 days after vaccination. This CDR3 reads CASSQGLVPETQYF. The CDR3 DNA is TGTGCCAGCAGCCAAGGACTAGTCCCAGAGACCCAGTACTTC.